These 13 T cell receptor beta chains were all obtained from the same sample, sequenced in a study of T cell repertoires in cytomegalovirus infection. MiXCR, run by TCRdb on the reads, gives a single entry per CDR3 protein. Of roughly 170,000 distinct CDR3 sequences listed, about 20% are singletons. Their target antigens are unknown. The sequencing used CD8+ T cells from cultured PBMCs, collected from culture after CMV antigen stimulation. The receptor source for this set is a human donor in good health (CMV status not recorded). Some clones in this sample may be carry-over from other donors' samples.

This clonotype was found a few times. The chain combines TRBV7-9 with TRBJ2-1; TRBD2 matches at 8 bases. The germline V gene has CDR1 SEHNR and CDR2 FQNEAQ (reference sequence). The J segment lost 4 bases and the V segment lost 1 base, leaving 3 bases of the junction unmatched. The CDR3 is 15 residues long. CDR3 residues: CASSLGLAKYNEQFF. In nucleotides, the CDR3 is TGTGCCAGCAGCTTAGGACTAGCGAAATACAATGAGCAGTTCTTC.

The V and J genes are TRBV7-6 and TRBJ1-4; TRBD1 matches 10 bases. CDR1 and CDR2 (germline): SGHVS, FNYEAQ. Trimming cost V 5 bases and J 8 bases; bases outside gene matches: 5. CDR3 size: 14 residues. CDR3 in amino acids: CASSGDRGLEKLFF. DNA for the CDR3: TGTGCCAGCAGCGGGGACAGGGGACTAGAAAAACTGTTTTTT.

The CDR3: CASTPLWGLRDTQYF. CDR3 nucleotide sequence: TGTGCCAGCACCCCACTGTGGGGACTCCGAGATACGCAGTATTTT. V is TRBV27 and J is TRBJ2-3; D is perhaps TRBD2 (6 bases). CDR3 size: 15 residues. The germline CDR1 and CDR2 sequences are MNHEY and SMNVEV (reference sequence). V lost 7 bases and J lost 5, with 19 bases in between.

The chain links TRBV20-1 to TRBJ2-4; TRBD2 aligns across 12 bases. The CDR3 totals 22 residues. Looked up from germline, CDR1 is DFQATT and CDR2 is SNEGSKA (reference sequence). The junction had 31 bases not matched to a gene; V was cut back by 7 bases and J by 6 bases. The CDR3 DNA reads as TGCAGTGGACACCCCGGGACAGTGCGAACTAGCGGGGGGCCCGGAGCCTTAAACATTCAGTACTTC. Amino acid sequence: CSGHPGTVRTSGGPGALNIQYF.

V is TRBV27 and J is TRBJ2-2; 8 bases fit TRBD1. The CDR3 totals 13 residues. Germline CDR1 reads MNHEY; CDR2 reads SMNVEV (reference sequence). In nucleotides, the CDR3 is TGTGTCTCCGGTGGACAGGGAATCGGGGAGCTGTTTTTT. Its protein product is CVSGGQGIGELFF.

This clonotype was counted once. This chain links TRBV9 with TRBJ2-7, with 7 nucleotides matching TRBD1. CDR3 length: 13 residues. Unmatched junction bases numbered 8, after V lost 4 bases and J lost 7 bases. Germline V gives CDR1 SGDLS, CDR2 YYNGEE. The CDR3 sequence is CASSLRTGEEQYF. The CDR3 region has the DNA TGTGCCAGCAGCCTGCGGACAGGAGAAGAGCAGTACTTC.

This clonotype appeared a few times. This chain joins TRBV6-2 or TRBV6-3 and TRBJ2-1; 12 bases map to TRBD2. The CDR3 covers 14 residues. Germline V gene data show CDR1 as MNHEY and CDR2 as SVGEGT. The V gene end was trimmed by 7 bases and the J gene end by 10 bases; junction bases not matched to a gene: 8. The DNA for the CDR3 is TGTGCCAGCAAGACTAGCGGGGGTGGCGGAGAGCAGTTCTTC. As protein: CASKTSGGGGEQFF.

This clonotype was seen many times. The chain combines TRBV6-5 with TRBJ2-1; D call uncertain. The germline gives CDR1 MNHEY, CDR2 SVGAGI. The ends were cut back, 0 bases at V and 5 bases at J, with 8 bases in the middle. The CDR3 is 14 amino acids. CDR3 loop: CASSYSGYHNEQFF. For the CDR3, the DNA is TGTGCCAGCAGTTACTCGGGCTACCACAATGAGCAGTTCTTC.

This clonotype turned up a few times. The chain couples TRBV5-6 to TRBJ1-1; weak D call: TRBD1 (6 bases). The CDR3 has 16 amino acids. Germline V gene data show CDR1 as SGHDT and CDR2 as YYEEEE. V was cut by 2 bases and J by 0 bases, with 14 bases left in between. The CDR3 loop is CASSFSTGLMNTEAFF. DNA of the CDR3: TGTGCCAGCAGCTTCAGTACAGGGCTGATGAACACTGAAGCTTTCTTT.

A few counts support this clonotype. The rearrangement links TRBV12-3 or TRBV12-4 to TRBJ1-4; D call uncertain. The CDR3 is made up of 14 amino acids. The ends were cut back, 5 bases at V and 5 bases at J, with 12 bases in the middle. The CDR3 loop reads CASSPTVINEKLFF. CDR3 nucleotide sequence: TGTGCCAGCAGTCCAACTGTTATCAATGAAAAACTGTTTTTT.

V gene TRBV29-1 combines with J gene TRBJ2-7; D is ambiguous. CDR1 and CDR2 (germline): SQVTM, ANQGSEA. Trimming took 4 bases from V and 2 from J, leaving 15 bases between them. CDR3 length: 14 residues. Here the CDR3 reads CSVVLPEVPYEQYF. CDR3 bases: TGCAGCGTTGTGCTCCCCGAGGTCCCCTACGAGCAGTACTTC.

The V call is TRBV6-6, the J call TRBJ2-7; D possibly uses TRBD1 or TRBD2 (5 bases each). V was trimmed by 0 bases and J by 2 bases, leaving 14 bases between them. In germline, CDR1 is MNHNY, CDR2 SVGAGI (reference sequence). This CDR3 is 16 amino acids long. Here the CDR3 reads CASSYSVQGAAYEQYF. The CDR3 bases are TGTGCCAGCAGTTACTCAGTTCAGGGAGCCGCCTACGAGCAGTACTTC.

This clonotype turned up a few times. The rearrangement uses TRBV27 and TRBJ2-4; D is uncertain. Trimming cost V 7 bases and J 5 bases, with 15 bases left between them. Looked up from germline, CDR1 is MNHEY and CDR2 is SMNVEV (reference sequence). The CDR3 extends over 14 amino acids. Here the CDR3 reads CASTSLARENIQYF. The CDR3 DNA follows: TGTGCCAGCACCTCGCTGGCTAGGGAAAACATTCAGTACTTC.